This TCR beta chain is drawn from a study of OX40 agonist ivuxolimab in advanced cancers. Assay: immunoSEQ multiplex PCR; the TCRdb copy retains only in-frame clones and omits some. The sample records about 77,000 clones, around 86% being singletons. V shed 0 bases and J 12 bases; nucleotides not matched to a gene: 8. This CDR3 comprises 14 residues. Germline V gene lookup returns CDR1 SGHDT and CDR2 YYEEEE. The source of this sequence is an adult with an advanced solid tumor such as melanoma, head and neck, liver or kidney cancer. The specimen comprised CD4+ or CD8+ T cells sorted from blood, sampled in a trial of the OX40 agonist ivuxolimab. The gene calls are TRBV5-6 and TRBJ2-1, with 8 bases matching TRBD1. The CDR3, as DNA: TGTGCCAGCAGCTTGGATCAGGGGGCCCGGGGGCAGTTCTTC. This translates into CASSLDQGARGQFF.